This TCR beta chain was retrieved from a study of blood T cell repertoires in COVID-19. Study context: Researchers got acute and convalescent COVID-19 samples from the United States, Italy and Spain. Sources were T cells, B-cell-depleted T cells, or PBMCs; the material itself was cDNA or gDNA.

As originally analysed: Cell counts per sample came from amplifying reference gene primers. The data were produced by immunoSEQ multiplex PCR, yet TCRdb's version contains in-frame clones alone and is incomplete. V and J calls and clone size are copied from that table; D and trimming were computed from the DNA. The sample lists some 87,000 clones, 70% to 90% occurring once. Germline assignment: CDR1 ENHRY and CDR2 SYGVKD. The V gene lost 10 bases and the J gene lost 4 bases, with 22 bases spanning the gap. The CDR3 has 15 amino acids. The sequence derives from a woman aged 70-85 years with active or convalescent COVID-19. V and J are TRBV10-3 and TRBJ1-2; no definite D call. Sequencing was done on a sample of peripheral blood. CDR3 sequence: CATLGRQVGSYGYTF. CDR3 sequence (DNA): TGTGCCACCCTAGGGAGGCAGGTGGGGTCCTATGGCTACACCTTC.